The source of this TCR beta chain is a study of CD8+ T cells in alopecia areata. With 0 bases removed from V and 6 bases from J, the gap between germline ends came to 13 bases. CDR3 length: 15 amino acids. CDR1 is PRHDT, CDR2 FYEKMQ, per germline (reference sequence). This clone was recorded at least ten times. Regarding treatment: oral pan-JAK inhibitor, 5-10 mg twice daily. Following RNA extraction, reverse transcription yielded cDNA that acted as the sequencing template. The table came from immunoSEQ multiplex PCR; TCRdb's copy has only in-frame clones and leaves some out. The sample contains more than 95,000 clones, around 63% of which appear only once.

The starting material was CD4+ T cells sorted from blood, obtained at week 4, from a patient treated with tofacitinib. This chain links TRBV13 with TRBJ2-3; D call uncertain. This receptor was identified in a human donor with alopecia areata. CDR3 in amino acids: CASSLGLGKGDTQYF. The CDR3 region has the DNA TGTGCCAGCAGCTTAGGGCTTGGAAAAGGGGATACGCAGTATTTT. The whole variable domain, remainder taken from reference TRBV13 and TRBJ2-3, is AAGVIQSPRHLIKEKRETATLKCYPIPRHDTVYWYQQGPGQDPQFLISFYEKMQSDKGSIPDRFSAQQFSDYHSELNMSSLELGDSALYFCASSLGLGKGDTQYFGPGTRLTVL.